Listed below are T cell receptor beta chains from one sample, sequenced in a study of shared clonotypes between healthy human individuals. Assay used: immunoSEQ multiplex PCR; TCRdb lists only in-frame clones, some missing. Among approximately 720,000 clones, 72% were seen once, and the ten largest hold roughly 1.8%. Sequences were obtained from memory CD4+ T cells sorted from blood. These receptors all stem from a woman in her thirties in good health. Both conserved end residues are part of each CDR3. Fields, in order: V gene, CDR3 length, D gene, clone size, J gene, CDR3 DNA, CDR3 protein. The D gene is left open where the match is weak. Clone size is stated in some rows and not others, as once, few, many or a class when expanded.

V: TRBV10-3
length: 14
D: .
size: .
J: TRBJ1-4
DNA: TGTGCCATCAGTGTAGGCTCGCCTAATGAAAAACTGTTTTTT
CDR3: CAISVGSPNEKLFF

V: TRBV5-1
length: 20
D: TRBD2
size: few
J: TRBJ2-4
DNA: TGCGCCAGCAGCTCCTGGGGGACTAGCGGGTACGGCGGGGCCAAAAACATTCAGTACTTC
CDR3: CASSSWGTSGYGGAKNIQYF

V: TRBV28
length: 16
D: TRBD2
size: .
J: TRBJ2-7
DNA: TGTGCCAGCAGTTTCTCGCTAGCGGTCCTCTCCTACGAGCAGTACTTC
CDR3: CASSFSLAVLSYEQYF

V: TRBV5-1
length: 15
D: TRBD2
size: few
J: TRBJ2-1
DNA: TGCGCCAGCAGCTTGGGACTAGCGGGTAACAATGAGCAGTTCTTC
CDR3: CASSLGLAGNNEQFF

V: TRBV6-1
length: 13
D: TRBD1
size: .
J: TRBJ1-1
DNA: TGTGCCAGCAGGGGGAGGACAGGGTTTGAAGCTTTCTTT
CDR3: CASRGRTGFEAFF

V: TRBV6-1
length: 15
D: .
size: .
J: TRBJ1-5
DNA: TGTGCCACTACATCCCGGGGGAGTTTAGATCAGCCCCAGCATTTT
CDR3: CATTSRGSLDQPQHF

V: TRBV5-1
length: 14
D: TRBD1
size: .
J: TRBJ1-1
DNA: TGCGCCAGCAGCGGGGACAGGGGGTGGGCTGAAGCTTTCTTT
CDR3: CASSGDRGWAEAFF

V: TRBV5-1
length: 14
D: TRBD1
size: .
J: TRBJ1-5
DNA: TGCGCCAGCAGCATACAGGGGGGAAATCAGCCCCAGCATTTT
CDR3: CASSIQGGNQPQHF

V: TRBV9
length: 16
D: TRBD2
size: few
J: TRBJ2-1
DNA: TGTGCCAGCAGCGTTACCGGGACTAGCGGTTACAATGAGCAGTTCTTC
CDR3: CASSVTGTSGYNEQFF

V: TRBV19
length: 15
D: .
size: .
J: TRBJ1-1
DNA: TGTGCCAGTAGTATAAACAGCTATATGAACACTGAAGCTTTCTTT
CDR3: CASSINSYMNTEAFF

V: TRBV27
length: 15
D: TRBD2
size: .
J: TRBJ2-1
DNA: TGTGCCAGCAGGTGGTTAGCGGGAGCATCCCATGAGCAGTTCTTC
CDR3: CASRWLAGASHEQFF

V: TRBV4-1
length: 14
D: .
size: few
J: TRBJ1-1
DNA: TGCGCCAGCAGCCAAGATTGGTGGGCCACTGAAGCTTTCTTT
CDR3: CASSQDWWATEAFF

V: TRBV9
length: 12
D: .
size: few
J: TRBJ2-7
DNA: TGTGCCAGCAGCGCTTCGGACACTTGGCAGTACTTC
CDR3: CASSASDTWQYF

V: TRBV28
length: 17
D: TRBD1
size: .
J: TRBJ1-3
DNA: TGTGCCAGCAGTTGGGAGGGACAGGGCTTCTCTGGAAACACCATATATTTT
CDR3: CASSWEGQGFSGNTIYF

V: TRBV11-2
length: 13
D: .
size: few
J: TRBJ1-1
DNA: TGTGCCAGCAGCTTAGGGTCGTACACTGAAGCTTTCTTT
CDR3: CASSLGSYTEAFF

V: TRBV6-5
length: 13
D: .
size: .
J: TRBJ1-2
DNA: TGTGCCAGCAGATCACTACAGGCTGATGGCTACACCTTC
CDR3: CASRSLQADGYTF

V: TRBV7-9
length: 16
D: .
size: .
J: TRBJ1-5
DNA: TGTGCCAGCAGCTTAGGGGCCGGGGATAGCAATCAGCCCCAGCATTTT
CDR3: CASSLGAGDSNQPQHF

V: TRBV14
length: 16
D: .
size: .
J: TRBJ2-3
DNA: TGTGCCAGCAGCCAAGGGGCTAGCCCTAGCACAGATACGCAGTATTTT
CDR3: CASSQGASPSTDTQYF

V: TRBV5-4
length: 15
D: .
size: .
J: TRBJ2-2
DNA: TGTGCCAGCAGCTTACCCGGTTACAACACCGGGGAGCTGTTTTTT
CDR3: CASSLPGYNTGELFF

V: TRBV6-5
length: 13
D: .
size: .
J: TRBJ2-3
DNA: TGTGCCAGCAGTTCTAGGGGGTCAGATACGCAGTATTTT
CDR3: CASSSRGSDTQYF

V: TRBV10-1
length: 13
D: .
size: .
J: TRBJ2-7
DNA: TGCGCCAGCAGTGAATGGGACACATCCGAGCAGTACTTC
CDR3: CASSEWDTSEQYF

V: TRBV19
length: 15
D: .
size: .
J: TRBJ2-2
DNA: TGTGCCAGTAGGGGCTTGGGCAGCCACACCGGGGAGCTGTTTTTT
CDR3: CASRGLGSHTGELFF

V: TRBV6-5
length: 15
D: TRBD2
size: .
J: TRBJ2-7
DNA: TGTGCCAGCAGCCTGGGACTAGCGGTAGCCTACGAGCAGTACTTC
CDR3: CASSLGLAVAYEQYF

V: TRBV28
length: 14
D: .
size: once
J: TRBJ2-7
DNA: TGTGCCACCCTATCCTACCACAGGGGAGGGGAGCAGTACTTC
CDR3: CATLSYHRGGEQYF

V: TRBV10-3
length: 16
D: TRBD2
size: .
J: TRBJ2-7
DNA: TGTGCCATCAGTGAGAGTATCGGGAGGACCTCCTACGAGCAGTACTTC
CDR3: CAISESIGRTSYEQYF

V: TRBV2
length: 14
D: .
size: few
J: TRBJ2-3
DNA: TGTGCCAGCATCGGGCACACAAGCACAGATACGCAGTATTTT
CDR3: CASIGHTSTDTQYF

V: TRBV29-1
length: 14
D: TRBD1
size: .
J: TRBJ2-7
DNA: TGCAGCGTCATGGGCAGGGGGATTTACAACGAGCAGTACTTC
CDR3: CSVMGRGIYNEQYF

V: TRBV28
length: 15
D: .
size: few
J: TRBJ1-2
DNA: TGTGCCAGCAGTTTAAGTGATAGAACAGGACGTGGCTACACCTTC
CDR3: CASSLSDRTGRGYTF

V: TRBV6-1
length: 13
D: .
size: .
J: TRBJ2-7
DNA: TGTGCCAGCAGTGGAGGACAGTCCTACGAGCAGTACTTC
CDR3: CASSGGQSYEQYF

V: TRBV7-9
length: 11
D: .
size: .
J: TRBJ2-2
DNA: TGTGCCAGCAGATTGACCGGGGAGCTGTTTTTT
CDR3: CASRLTGELFF

V: TRBV10-3
length: 13
D: .
size: .
J: TRBJ2-5
DNA: TGTGCCATCAGTGTGAGGCCGGAGGAGACCCAGTACTTC
CDR3: CAISVRPEETQYF

V: TRBV2
length: 15
D: TRBD2
size: .
J: TRBJ2-3
DNA: TGTGCCAGCAGTTCTAGCGGGCATAGCACAGATACGCAGTATTTT
CDR3: CASSSSGHSTDTQYF

V: TRBV2
length: 14
D: TRBD2
size: once
J: TRBJ2-7
DNA: TGTGCCAGCAGTCTAGCGGGAGGGCCATACGAGCAGTACTTC
CDR3: CASSLAGGPYEQYF

V: TRBV11-1
length: 14
D: TRBD1
size: .
J: TRBJ2-7
DNA: TGTGCCAGCAGCTGGGGACAGGGGGGCTACGAGCAGTACTTC
CDR3: CASSWGQGGYEQYF

V: TRBV11-1
length: 13
D: .
size: once
J: TRBJ2-5
DNA: TGTGCCAGCAGCCCAGAACCCGTCGGGACCCAGTACTTC
CDR3: CASSPEPVGTQYF

V: TRBV7-8
length: 15
D: .
size: .
J: TRBJ2-6
DNA: TGTGCCAGCAGCCCGCAGTTATCTGGGGCCAACGTCCTGACTTTC
CDR3: CASSPQLSGANVLTF

V: TRBV6-6
length: 13
D: .
size: .
J: TRBJ2-5
DNA: TGTGCCAGCAGTCTGACTAGGGGAGAGACCCAGTACTTC
CDR3: CASSLTRGETQYF

V: TRBV11-3
length: 14
D: .
size: .
J: TRBJ2-7
DNA: TGTGCCAGCAGCTTCGGTGCAGAATCCTACGAGCAGTACTTC
CDR3: CASSFGAESYEQYF

V: TRBV27
length: 15
D: .
size: .
J: TRBJ1-2
DNA: TGTGCCAGCAGTTTGCAGGCGGGAGGAGGCTATGGCTACACCTTC
CDR3: CASSLQAGGGYGYTF

V: TRBV7-9
length: 12
D: .
size: few
J: TRBJ1-2
DNA: TGTGCCAGCAGCGGGGAGCCGACTTCTTTCACCTTC
CDR3: CASSGEPTSFTF

V: TRBV28
length: 13
D: .
size: .
J: TRBJ2-1
DNA: TGTGCCAGCAGCTTCACTAGCATACGAGAGCAGTTCTTC
CDR3: CASSFTSIREQFF

V: TRBV2
length: 13
D: TRBD2
size: .
J: TRBJ2-5
DNA: TGTGCCAGCAGCGCGACTAGCAGCGAGACCCAGTACTTC
CDR3: CASSATSSETQYF

V: TRBV11-2
length: 12
D: .
size: few
J: TRBJ1-2
DNA: TGTGCCAGCAGCTTAAGGGGCTATGGCTACACCTTC
CDR3: CASSLRGYGYTF

V: TRBV27
length: 15
D: .
size: .
J: TRBJ1-1
DNA: TGTGCCAGCAGACAAAGAACAGGGTTGAACACTGAAGCTTTCTTT
CDR3: CASRQRTGLNTEAFF

V: TRBV9
length: 14
D: .
size: .
J: TRBJ2-1
DNA: TGTGCCAGCAGCGTAAGGGAGCGTTCCCCCGAGCAGTTCTTC
CDR3: CASSVRERSPEQFF

V: TRBV19
length: 18
D: TRBD2
size: few
J: TRBJ2-7
DNA: TGTGCCAGTAGTAAATACGGGACTAGCGGGCTGGTCTCCTACGAGCAGTACTTC
CDR3: CASSKYGTSGLVSYEQYF

V: TRBV6-1
length: 12
D: .
size: .
J: TRBJ1-5
DNA: TGTGCCAGCAGTGAAGCCTGGCAGCCCCAGCATTTT
CDR3: CASSEAWQPQHF

V: TRBV5-5
length: 14
D: .
size: .
J: TRBJ2-7
DNA: TGTGCCAGCAGCTTGAGGCCTCCCCCCTACGAGCAGTACTTC
CDR3: CASSLRPPPYEQYF

V: TRBV9
length: 15
D: .
size: .
J: TRBJ2-7
DNA: TGTGCCAGCAGCGTAGGAGGTGAGAGCTCCTACGAGCAGTACTTC
CDR3: CASSVGGESSYEQYF

V: TRBV7-6
length: 13
D: .
size: .
J: TRBJ1-2
DNA: TGTGCCAGCAGCTTAGGCGGGAACTATGGCTACACCTTC
CDR3: CASSLGGNYGYTF

V: TRBV5-1
length: 13
D: TRBD2
size: .
J: TRBJ2-1
DNA: TGCGCCAGCAGCTTTCCGGGAGGATCTGAGCAGTTCTTC
CDR3: CASSFPGGSEQFF

V: TRBV28
length: 16
D: .
size: .
J: TRBJ1-3
DNA: TGTGCCAGCAGTTTACTAGTGGGGAGCTCTGGAAACACCATATATTTT
CDR3: CASSLLVGSSGNTIYF

V: TRBV7-8
length: 16
D: .
size: .
J: TRBJ1-5
DNA: TGTGCCAGCAGCCCTCGGGACCCCGCGAGCAATCAGCCCCAGCATTTT
CDR3: CASSPRDPASNQPQHF

V: TRBV2
length: 14
D: .
size: few
J: TRBJ2-6
DNA: TGTGCCAGCAGCAAGGACAGACGGGCCAACGTCCTGACTTTC
CDR3: CASSKDRRANVLTF

V: TRBV7-8
length: 12
D: .
size: .
J: TRBJ2-7
DNA: TGTGCCAGCAGCCGAACAGGGTTCGAGCAGTACTTC
CDR3: CASSRTGFEQYF

V: TRBV21-1
length: 15
D: .
size: many
J: TRBJ2-3
DNA: TGTGCCAGCAGCAAACCTAGCGGGACCACAGATACGCAGTATTTT
CDR3: CASSKPSGTTDTQYF

V: TRBV5-1
length: 14
D: .
size: .
J: TRBJ1-1
DNA: TGCGCCAGCAGCTTGTGGGTTTCGGACACTGAAGCTTTCTTT
CDR3: CASSLWVSDTEAFF

V: TRBV28
length: 12
D: .
size: .
J: TRBJ1-3
DNA: TGTGCCAGCAGTACAGGGCTAAACACCATATATTTT
CDR3: CASSTGLNTIYF

V: TRBV5-6
length: 12
D: .
size: .
J: TRBJ1-2
DNA: TGTGCCAGCAGCTTGTCTTGGTATGGCTACACCTTC
CDR3: CASSLSWYGYTF

V: TRBV2
length: 15
D: TRBD2
size: .
J: TRBJ2-2
DNA: TGTGCCAGCAGTGCTAGCGGGGGACGCACCGGGGAGCTGTTTTTT
CDR3: CASSASGGRTGELFF